The following is a TCR beta chain sequence with its context. Participants spanned ages about 18 to 100 years and resided in about 24 US areas. Participants were placed into cohorts based on the clinical history they reported. The data derive from a study of blood T cell repertoires in COVID-19. Overall study context: Both acute and convalescent COVID-19 samples were obtained from the United States, Italy and Spain.

Study processing details: For nucleated cells, counts were estimated from reference gene primer amplification. Measured with immunoSEQ multiplex PCR; TCRdb has only the in-frame clones, and not every one. The DNA gave D and trimming, while V, J and clone size come from that table. The data hold a few hundred thousand clones, with 80% to 90% observed a single time. This sequence originates from a woman aged 55 to 70 who had recovered from COVID-19. Sample: PBMCs or T cells enriched from blood (not recorded which).

CDR3 in DNA: TGTGCCAGCAGCTTTTACGGGGGGGCCTACGAGCAGTACGTC. Translated, it gives CASSFYGGAYEQYV. This chain joins TRBV5-4 and TRBJ2-7, with 8 bases that match TRBD2. The CDR3 spans 14 residues. Losses at the gene ends were 2 bases for V and 2 bases for J; bases not matched to a gene: 3. Germline CDR1 and CDR2: SGHNT and YYREEE (reference sequence).